This entry features one TCR beta chain sequence. Its antigen is still unknown. This specimen comes from a study of a mutant IDH1 vaccine in newly diagnosed glioma. Looking at the study overall: The therapy given earlier, which was standard therapy, consisted of radiotherapy, temozolomide, or both, and most of the patients received both.

CDR1 and CDR2 from the germline V gene are ENHRY and SYGVKD. The CDR3 runs 16 residues. V lost 7 bases to trimming and J lost 1 base, with 19 bases between them. As for time point: baseline, week 1 (first vaccination visit). The treatment denotes: pre-vaccination baseline after standard-of-care therapy. Overall study findings and caveats: Vaccine-induced immune responses occurred in 93.3% of patients.

Generated by immunoSEQ multiplex PCR, the TCRdb table keeps only in-frame clones and is missing some. The data hold about 51,000 clones, with 70% to 80% observed a single time. This rearrangement joins TRBV10-3 to TRBJ1-1, with a tentative D call TRBD1 (5 bases). This receptor was taken from a woman in her thirties or forties with glioma. The specimen comprised PBMCs, sampled from a glioma patient treated with radiotherapy, temozolomide or both. The CDR3 DNA follows: TGTGCCATCAATTCTGGGGACCGCCCCCCGAACACTGAAGCTTTCTTT. Amino acid sequence: CAINSGDRPPNTEAFF.